These T cell receptor beta chains were read from a single sample in a study of blood T cell repertoires in COVID-19. Measured with immunoSEQ multiplex PCR; TCRdb has only the in-frame clones, and not every one. This table has about 230,000 clones, 65% to 85% appearing once. The sequencing input was peripheral blood. These receptors all stem from an elderly woman with acute or convalescent COVID-19. Both conserved end residues are part of each CDR3.

j_call: TRBJ1-2; v_call: TRBV3-1/TRBV3-2; cdr3_aa: CASSQGGRRRGQFGYTF
j_call: TRBJ2-7; v_call: TRBV6-5; cdr3_aa: CASSFSSDPGYEQYF
j_call: TRBJ1-3; v_call: TRBV5-4; cdr3_aa: CASSSQGISGNTIYF
j_call: TRBJ1-4; v_call: TRBV29-1; cdr3_aa: CSVMGRGATNEKLFF
j_call: TRBJ1-2; v_call: TRBV10-3; cdr3_aa: CAIKETEAPNYGYTF
j_call: TRBJ2-3; v_call: TRBV5-1; cdr3_aa: CASLPGQGPDTQYF
j_call: TRBJ1-1; v_call: TRBV5-8; cdr3_aa: CASSLTGDVSLNTEAFF
j_call: TRBJ2-7; v_call: TRBV18; cdr3_aa: CASSRGTEAYEQYF
j_call: TRBJ2-7; v_call: TRBV6-5; cdr3_aa: CASRNPGQGDYEQYF
j_call: TRBJ2-5; v_call: TRBV6-5; cdr3_aa: CAIPYSGSSETQYF
j_call: TRBJ1-2; v_call: TRBV25-1; cdr3_aa: CASSEFGQGHNYGYTF
j_call: TRBJ1-2; v_call: TRBV7-4; cdr3_aa: CASSFSRFRGLSYGYTF
j_call: TRBJ2-5; v_call: TRBV7-3; cdr3_aa: CASSLDGTSGRRTQYF